This T cell receptor beta chain emerged from a study of T cells after yellow fever vaccination. Whole-study context: SMART-Seq v4 Ultra Low Input prepared libraries from low-cell fractions. The study's findings and limits: One caveat is that FACS-sorted repertoires could contain abundant clonotypes contaminating from the bulk population. The booster response re-showed most primary clones: about 96% CD4, around 85% CD8.

This clonotype was counted many times. Its antigen is currently unknown. Making TCR cDNA involved 5'RACE template switching, which added UMIs and a universal primer site. MiXCR was run by TCRdb on the 5' RACE reads, yielding one entry per CDR3 protein. The sample consists of 100,000 to 150,000 distinct CDR3 sequences, 7.4% of them appearing once. This CDR3 comprises 14 residues. Trimming shortened V by 0 bases and J by 0 bases, and 8 bases separated the two germline ends. Germline CDR1 reads DFQATT; CDR2 reads SNEGSKA (reference sequence). The TCR originated in a man between 18 and 29 years old who received the YFV17D yellow fever vaccine. The specimen comprised CD4+ T cells sorted from PBMCs, sampled around 10 days after the first yellow fever vaccination. The rearrangement links TRBV20-1 to TRBJ2-5, with a weak D call TRBD2 (6 bases). The CDR3 DNA reads as TGCAGTGCTAGAGATGGGGACTACCAAGAGACCCAGTACTTC. Translated, it gives CSARDGDYQETQYF.